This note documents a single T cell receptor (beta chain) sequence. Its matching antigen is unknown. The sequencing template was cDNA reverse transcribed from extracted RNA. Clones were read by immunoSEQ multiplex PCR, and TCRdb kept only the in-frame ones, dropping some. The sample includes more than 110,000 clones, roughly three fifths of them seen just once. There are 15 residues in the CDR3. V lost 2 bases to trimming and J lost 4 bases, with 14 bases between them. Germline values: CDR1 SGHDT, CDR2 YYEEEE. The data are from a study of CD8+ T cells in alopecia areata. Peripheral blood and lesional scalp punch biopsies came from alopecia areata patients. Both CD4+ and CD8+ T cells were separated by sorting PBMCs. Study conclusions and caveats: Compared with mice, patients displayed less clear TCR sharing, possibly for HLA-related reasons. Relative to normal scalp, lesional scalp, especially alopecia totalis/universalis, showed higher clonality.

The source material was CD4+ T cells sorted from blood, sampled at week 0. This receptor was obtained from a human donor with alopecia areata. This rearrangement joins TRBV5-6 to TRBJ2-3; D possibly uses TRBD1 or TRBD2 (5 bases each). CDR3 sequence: CASSFQGSGADTQYF. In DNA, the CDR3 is TGTGCCAGCAGCTTTCAGGGTTCCGGGGCAGATACGCAGTATTTT. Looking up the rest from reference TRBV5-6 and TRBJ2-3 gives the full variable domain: DAGVTQSPTHLIKTRGQQVTLRCSPKSGHDTVSWYQQALGQGPQFIFQYYEEEERQRGNFPDRFSGHQFPNYSSELNVNALLLGDSALYLCASSFQGSGADTQYFGPGTRLTVL.